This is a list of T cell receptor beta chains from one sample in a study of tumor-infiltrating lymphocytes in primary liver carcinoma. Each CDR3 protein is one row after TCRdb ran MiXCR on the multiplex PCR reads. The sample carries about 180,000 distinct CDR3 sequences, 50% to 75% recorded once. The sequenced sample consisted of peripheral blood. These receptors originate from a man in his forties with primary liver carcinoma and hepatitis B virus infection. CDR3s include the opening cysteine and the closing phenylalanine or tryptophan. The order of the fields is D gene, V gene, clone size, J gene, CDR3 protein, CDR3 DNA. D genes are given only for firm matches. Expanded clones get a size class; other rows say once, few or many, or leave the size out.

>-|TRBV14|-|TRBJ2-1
CASSQRRPLDEQFF
TGTGCCAGCAGCCAACGGAGGCCTCTCGATGAGCAGTTCTTC
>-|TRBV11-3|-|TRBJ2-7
CASSLVGNYKQYF
TGTGCCAGCAGCTTAGTCGGGAATTACAAGCAATACTTC
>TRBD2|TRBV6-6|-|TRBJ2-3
CASSWDRRTSGDSNTDTQYF
TGTGCCAGCAGTTGGGACAGACGGACTAGCGGAGACTCTAACACAGATACGCAGTATTTT
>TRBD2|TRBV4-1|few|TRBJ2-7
CASSQDRGTSGRSHEQYF
TGCGCCAGCAGCCAAGATCGGGGGACTAGCGGGAGGAGCCACGAGCAGTACTTC
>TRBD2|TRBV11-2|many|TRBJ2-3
CASSNPSGSGEDTQYF
TGTGCCAGCAGCAACCCTAGCGGGAGCGGGGAAGATACGCAGTATTTT
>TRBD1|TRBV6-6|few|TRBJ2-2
CASSSLGQGAGELFF
TGTGCCAGCAGTTCCCTGGGGCAGGGGGCCGGGGAGCTGTTTTTT
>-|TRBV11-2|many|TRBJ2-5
CASSLDPGNQETQYF
TGTGCCAGCAGCTTAGATCCCGGAAACCAAGAGACCCAGTACTTC
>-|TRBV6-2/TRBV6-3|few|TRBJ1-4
CASQGWPNNEKLFF
TGTGCCAGCCAAGGATGGCCGAATAATGAAAAACTGTTTTTT
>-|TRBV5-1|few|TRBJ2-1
CASSLVPGQIGNEQFF
TGCGCCAGCAGCTTGGTTCCCGGGCAGATAGGAAATGAGCAGTTCTTC
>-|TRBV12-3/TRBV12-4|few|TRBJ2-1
CASTSGGQGGNEQFF
TGTGCCAGCACTTCGGGAGGACAGGGTGGAAATGAGCAGTTCTTC
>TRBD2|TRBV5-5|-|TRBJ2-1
CASSLFTSGTGSEQFF
TGTGCCAGCAGCTTGTTTACTAGCGGGACGGGCAGTGAGCAGTTCTTC
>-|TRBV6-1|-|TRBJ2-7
CASGEGVRYEQYF
TGTGCCAGCGGTGAGGGGGTTCGCTACGAGCAGTACTTC
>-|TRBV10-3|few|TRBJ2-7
CATRGSDFLYEQYF
TGTGCCACCAGGGGATCGGACTTTTTATACGAGCAGTACTTC
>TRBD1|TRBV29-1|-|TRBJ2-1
CSGNRGREGEQIF
TGCAGCGGGAACAGGGGGCGCGAAGGTGAGCAGATCTTC
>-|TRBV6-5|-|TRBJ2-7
CASSTFGNREQYF
TGTGCCAGCAGTACCTTTGGAAATCGGGAGCAGTACTTC
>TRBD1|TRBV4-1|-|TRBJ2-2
CASSQSRDRQLYTGELFF
TGCGCCAGCAGCCAATCCCGGGACAGGCAACTATACACCGGGGAGCTGTTTTTT
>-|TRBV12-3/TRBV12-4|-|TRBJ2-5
CASSLASVQETQYF
TGTGCCAGCAGTTTAGCATCGGTTCAAGAGACCCAGTACTTC
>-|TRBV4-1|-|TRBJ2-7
CASSKSQGYEQYF
TGTGCCAGCAGCAAATCGCAGGGGTACGAGCAGTACTTC
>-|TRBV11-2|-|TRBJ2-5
CASSHGSPVTETRYF
TGTGCCAGCAGCCATGGGAGTCCAGTTACAGAGACCCGGTACTTC
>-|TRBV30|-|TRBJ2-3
CAWSGLAEGADTQYF
TGTGCCTGGAGTGGGCTAGCGGAGGGGGCAGATACGCAGTATTTT
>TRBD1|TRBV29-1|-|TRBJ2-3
CSVVTGEQYF
TGCAGCGTTGTGACAGGGGAGCAGTATTTT
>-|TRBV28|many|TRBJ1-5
CASSLTRDNQPQHF
TGTGCCAGCAGTTTAACCAGGGACAATCAGCCCCAGCATTTT
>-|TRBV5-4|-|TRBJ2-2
CASSPFSLGTGELFF
TGTGCCAGCAGCCCTTTTAGCTTAGGCACCGGGGAGCTGTTTTTT
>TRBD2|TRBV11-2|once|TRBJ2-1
CVSSPTSGMHNEQFF
TGTGTCAGCAGCCCCACTAGCGGGATGCACAATGAGCAGTTCTTC
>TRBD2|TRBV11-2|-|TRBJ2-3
CASNFQAGRADTQYF
TGTGCCAGCAACTTCCAAGCGGGAAGGGCAGATACTCAGTATTTT
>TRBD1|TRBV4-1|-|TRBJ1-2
CASSPGQGGSYGYTF
TGCGCCAGCAGCCCGGGACAGGGAGGCAGCTATGGCTACACCTTC
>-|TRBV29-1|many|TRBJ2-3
CSVEPRTTDTQYF
TGCAGCGTTGAACCTAGAACGACAGATACGCAGTATTTT
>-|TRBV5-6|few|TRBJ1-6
CASSLVTANSPLHF
TGTGCCAGCAGCTTGGTGACAGCTAATTCACCCCTCCACTTT
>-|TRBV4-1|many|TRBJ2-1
CASSQVLGGAYNEQFF
TGCGCCAGCAGCCAAGTTCTGGGGGGAGCCTACAATGAGCAGTTCTTC
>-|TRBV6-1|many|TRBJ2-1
CASRGFEGNEQFF
TGTGCCAGCAGGGGCTTTGAGGGGAATGAGCAGTTCTTC
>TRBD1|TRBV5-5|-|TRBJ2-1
CASSPQGKDYNEQFF
TGTGCCAGCAGCCCACAGGGGAAAGACTACAATGAGCAGTTCTTC
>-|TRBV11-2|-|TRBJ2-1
CAGSSHPGIYNEQFF
TGTGCCGGCAGTTCCCATCCGGGCATCTACAATGAGCAGTTCTTC
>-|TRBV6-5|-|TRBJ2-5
CGSSSWEAQYF
TGTGGCAGCAGTTCGTGGGAGGCCCAGTACTTC